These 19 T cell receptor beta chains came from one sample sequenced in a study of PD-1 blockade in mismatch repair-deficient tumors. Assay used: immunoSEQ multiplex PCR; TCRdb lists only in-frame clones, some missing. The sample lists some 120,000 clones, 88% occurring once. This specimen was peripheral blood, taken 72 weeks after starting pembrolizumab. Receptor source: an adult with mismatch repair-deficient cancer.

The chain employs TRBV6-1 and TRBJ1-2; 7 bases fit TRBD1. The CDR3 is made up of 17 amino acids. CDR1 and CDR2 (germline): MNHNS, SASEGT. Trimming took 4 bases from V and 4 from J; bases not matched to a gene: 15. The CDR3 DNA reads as TGTGCCAGCAGTGCAACCTACCGAGACAGGGAGGGCTATGGCTACACCTTC. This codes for CASSATYRDREGYGYTF.

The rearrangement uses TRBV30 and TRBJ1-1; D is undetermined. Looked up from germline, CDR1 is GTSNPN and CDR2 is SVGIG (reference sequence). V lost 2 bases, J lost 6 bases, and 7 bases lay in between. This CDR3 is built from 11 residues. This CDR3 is CAWSIGAEAFF. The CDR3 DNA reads TGTGCCTGGAGTATAGGTGCTGAAGCTTTCTTT. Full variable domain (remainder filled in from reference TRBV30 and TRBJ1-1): SQTIHQWPATLVQPVGSPLSLECTVEGTSNPNLYWYRQAAGRGLQLLFYSVGIGQISSEVPQNLSASRPQDRQFILSSKKLLLSDSGFYLCAWSIGAEAFFGQGTRLTVV.

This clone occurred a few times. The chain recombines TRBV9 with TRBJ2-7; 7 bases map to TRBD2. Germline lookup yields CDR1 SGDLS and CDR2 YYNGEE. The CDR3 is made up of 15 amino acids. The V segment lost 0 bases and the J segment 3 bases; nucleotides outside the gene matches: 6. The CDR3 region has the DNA TGTGCCAGCAGCGTAGAGGGGAGGGCCGACTACGAGCAGTACTTC. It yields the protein CASSVEGRADYEQYF.

CDR3 in amino acids: CASSLEGLAGAYNEQFF. In DNA, the CDR3 is TGTGCCAGCAGCTTAGAGGGACTAGCGGGAGCCTACAATGAGCAGTTCTTC. J is TRBJ2-1 and V is TRBV11-2, with 14 bases lining up with TRBD2. CDR1 is SGHAT, CDR2 FQNNGV, per germline. J gave up 2 bases and V 0 bases, and 0 bases lay outside the gene matches. This CDR3 region has 17 residues.

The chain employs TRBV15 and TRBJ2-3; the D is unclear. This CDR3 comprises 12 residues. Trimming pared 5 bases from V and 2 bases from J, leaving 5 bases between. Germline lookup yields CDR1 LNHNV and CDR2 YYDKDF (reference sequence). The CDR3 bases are TGTGCCACCAGCCCTAACACAGATACGCAGTATTTT. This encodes CATSPNTDTQYF.

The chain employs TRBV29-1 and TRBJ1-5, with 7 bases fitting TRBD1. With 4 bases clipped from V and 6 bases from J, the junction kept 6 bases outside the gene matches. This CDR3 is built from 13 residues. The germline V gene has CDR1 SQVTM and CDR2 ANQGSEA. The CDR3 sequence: CSVADRESQPQHF. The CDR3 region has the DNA TGCAGCGTTGCCGACAGGGAAAGTCAGCCCCAGCATTTT.

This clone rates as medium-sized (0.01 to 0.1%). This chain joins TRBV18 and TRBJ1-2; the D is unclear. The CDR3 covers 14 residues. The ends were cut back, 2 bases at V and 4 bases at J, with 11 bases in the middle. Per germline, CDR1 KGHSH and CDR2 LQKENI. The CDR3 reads CASSPGLGFYGYTF. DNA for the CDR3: TGTGCCAGCTCACCAGGATTGGGCTTCTATGGCTACACCTTC.

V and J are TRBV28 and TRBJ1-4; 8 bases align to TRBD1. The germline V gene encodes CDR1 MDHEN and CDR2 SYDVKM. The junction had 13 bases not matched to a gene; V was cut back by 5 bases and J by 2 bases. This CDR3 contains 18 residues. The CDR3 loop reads CASSLDSAGGKTNEKLFF. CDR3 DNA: TGTGCCAGCAGTCTAGATTCGGCAGGGGGCAAGACTAATGAAAAACTGTTTTTT. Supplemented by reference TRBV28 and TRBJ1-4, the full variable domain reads DVKVTQSSRYLVKRTGEKVFLECVQDMDHENMFWYRQDPGLGLRLIYFSYDVKMKEKGDIPEGYSVSREKKERFSLILESASTNQTSMYLCASSLDSAGGKTNEKLFFGSGTQLSVL.

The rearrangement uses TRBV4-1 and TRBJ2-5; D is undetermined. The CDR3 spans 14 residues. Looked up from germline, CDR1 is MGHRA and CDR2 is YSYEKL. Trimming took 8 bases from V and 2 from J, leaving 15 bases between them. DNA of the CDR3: TGCGCCAGCTCCACTACCTCCGTTCAAGAGACCCAGTACTTC. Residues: CASSTTSVQETQYF.

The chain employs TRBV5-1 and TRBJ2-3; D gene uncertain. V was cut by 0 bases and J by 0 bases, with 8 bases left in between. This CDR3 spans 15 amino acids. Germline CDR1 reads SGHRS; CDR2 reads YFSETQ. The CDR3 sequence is CASSLEQTSTDTQYF. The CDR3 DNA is TGCGCCAGCAGCTTGGAACAGACTAGCACAGATACGCAGTATTTT. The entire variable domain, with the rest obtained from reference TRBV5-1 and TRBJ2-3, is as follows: KAGVTQTPRYLIKTRGQQVTLSCSPISGHRSVSWYQQTPGQGLQFLFEYFSETQRNKGNFPGRFSGRQFSNSRSEMNVSTLELGDSALYLCASSLEQTSTDTQYFGPGTRLTVL.

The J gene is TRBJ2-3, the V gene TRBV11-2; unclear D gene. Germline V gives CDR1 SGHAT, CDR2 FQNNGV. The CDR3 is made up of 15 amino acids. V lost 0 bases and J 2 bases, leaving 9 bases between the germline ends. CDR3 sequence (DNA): TGTGCCAGCAGCTTAGATGAGCTCACCACAGATACGCAGTATTTT. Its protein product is CASSLDELTTDTQYF.

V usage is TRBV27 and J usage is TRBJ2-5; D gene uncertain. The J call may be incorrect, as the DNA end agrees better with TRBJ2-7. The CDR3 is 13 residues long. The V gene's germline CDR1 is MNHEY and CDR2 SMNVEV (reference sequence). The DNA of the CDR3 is TGTGCCAGCAGTTTATCAGGGCTCCACGAGCAGTACTTC. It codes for CASSLSGLHEQYF.

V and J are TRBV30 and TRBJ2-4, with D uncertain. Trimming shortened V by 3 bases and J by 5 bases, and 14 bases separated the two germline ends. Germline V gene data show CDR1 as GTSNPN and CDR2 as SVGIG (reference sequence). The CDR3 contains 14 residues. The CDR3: CAWSHDGPQNIQYF. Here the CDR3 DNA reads TGTGCCTGGAGCCACGATGGGCCACAAAACATTCAGTACTTC.

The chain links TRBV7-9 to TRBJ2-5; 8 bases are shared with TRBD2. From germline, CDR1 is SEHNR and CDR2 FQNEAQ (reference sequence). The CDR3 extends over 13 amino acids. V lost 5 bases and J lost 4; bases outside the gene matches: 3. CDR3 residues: CASSRTSRETQYF. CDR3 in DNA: TGTGCCAGCAGCCGGACTAGCCGAGAGACCCAGTACTTC.

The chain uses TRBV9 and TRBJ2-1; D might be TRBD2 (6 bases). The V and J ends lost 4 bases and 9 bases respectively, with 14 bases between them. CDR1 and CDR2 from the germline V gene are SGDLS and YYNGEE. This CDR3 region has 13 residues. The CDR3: CASSLGTSGEQFF. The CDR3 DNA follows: TGTGCCAGCAGCCTTGGGACTTCCGGTGAGCAGTTCTTC.

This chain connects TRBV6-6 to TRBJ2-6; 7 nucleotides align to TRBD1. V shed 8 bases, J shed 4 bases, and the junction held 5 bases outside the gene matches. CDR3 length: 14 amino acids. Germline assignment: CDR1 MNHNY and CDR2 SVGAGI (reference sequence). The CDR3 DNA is TGTGCCAGCGGTGACAGGGCCGGGGCCAACGTCCTGACTTTC. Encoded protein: CASGDRAGANVLTF.

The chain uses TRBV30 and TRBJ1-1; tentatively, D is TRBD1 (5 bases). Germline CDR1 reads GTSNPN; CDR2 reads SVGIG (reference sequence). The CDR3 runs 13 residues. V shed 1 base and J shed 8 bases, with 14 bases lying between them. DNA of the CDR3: TGTGCCTGGAGTGGGCAGGCGAGGGGAGAAGCTTTCTTT. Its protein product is CAWSGQARGEAFF. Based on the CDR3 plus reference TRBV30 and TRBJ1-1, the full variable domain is SQTIHQWPATLVQPVGSPLSLECTVEGTSNPNLYWYRQAAGRGLQLLFYSVGIGQISSEVPQNLSASRPQDRQFILSSKKLLLSDSGFYLCAWSGQARGEAFFGQGTRLTVV.

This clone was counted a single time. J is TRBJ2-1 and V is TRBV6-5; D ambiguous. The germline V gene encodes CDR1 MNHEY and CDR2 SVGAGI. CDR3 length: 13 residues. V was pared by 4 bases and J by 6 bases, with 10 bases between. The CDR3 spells CASSLDNINEQFF. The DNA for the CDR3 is TGTGCCAGCAGTTTAGACAACATCAATGAGCAGTTCTTC.

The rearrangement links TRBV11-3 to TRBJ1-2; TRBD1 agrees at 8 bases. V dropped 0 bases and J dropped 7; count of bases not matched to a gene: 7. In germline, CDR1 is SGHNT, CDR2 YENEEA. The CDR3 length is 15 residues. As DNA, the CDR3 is TGTGCCAGCAGCTTAGACCCGACAGGGGCTGGTGGCTACACCTTC. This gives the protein CASSLDPTGAGGYTF.